This T cell receptor beta chain was sequenced in a study of T cell responses to AZD1222 COVID-19 vaccine. Whole-study results and caveats: Unmutated variant regions are reportedly the target of nearly half of TCRs that are spike-specific. Spike as a whole was targeted by vaccine-associated CD4 TCRs, dominant at 160-218 and 743-854. Spike-specific TCR breadth and depth both grew after two AZD1222 doses.

The germline V gene has CDR1 MNHEY and CDR2 SVGAGI. With 7 bases clipped from V and 3 bases from J, the junction kept 7 bases outside the gene matches. The CDR3 has 15 amino acids. Details on this clone: Its matching antigen is unknown.

The method was immunoSEQ multiplex PCR; TCRdb's version includes in-frame clones alone and lacks a portion of them. The sample yields 120,000 to 150,000 clones, 85% to 90% seen once. The material was peripheral blood, obtained 28 days after the second AZD1222 dose. The receptor's source is an adult who received the AZD1222 COVID-19 vaccine. This chain joins TRBV6-5 and TRBJ2-3, with 10 nucleotides matching TRBD2. As DNA, the CDR3 is TGTGCCAGCACCGCTAGCGGGAGAGGAACAGATACGCAGTATTTT. Translating it yields CASTASGRGTDTQYF.